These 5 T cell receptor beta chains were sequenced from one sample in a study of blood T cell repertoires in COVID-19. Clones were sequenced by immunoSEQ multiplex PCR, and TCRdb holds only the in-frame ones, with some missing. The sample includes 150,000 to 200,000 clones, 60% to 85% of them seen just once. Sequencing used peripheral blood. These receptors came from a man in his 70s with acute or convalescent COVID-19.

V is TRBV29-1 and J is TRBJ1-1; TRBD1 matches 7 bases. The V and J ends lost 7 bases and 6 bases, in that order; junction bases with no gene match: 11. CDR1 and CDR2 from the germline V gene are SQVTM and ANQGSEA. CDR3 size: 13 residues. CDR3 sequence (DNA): TGCAGCGCCCAGGAGGGGGCGATCGCTGAAGCTTTCTTT. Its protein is CSAQEGAIAEAFF.

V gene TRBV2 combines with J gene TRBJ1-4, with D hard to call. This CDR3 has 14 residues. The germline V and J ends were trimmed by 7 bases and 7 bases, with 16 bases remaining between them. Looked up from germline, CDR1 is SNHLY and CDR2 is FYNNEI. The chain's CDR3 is CASMGGFPGEKLFF. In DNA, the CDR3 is TGTGCCAGCATGGGTGGGTTCCCGGGTGAAAAACTGTTTTTT.

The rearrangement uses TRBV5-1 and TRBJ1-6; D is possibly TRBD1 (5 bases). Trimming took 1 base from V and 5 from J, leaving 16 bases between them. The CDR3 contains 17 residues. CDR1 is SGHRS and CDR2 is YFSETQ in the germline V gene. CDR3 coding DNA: TGCGCCAGCAGCTTGTCCGGCCTAGGAGGGGATAATTCACCCCTCCACTTT. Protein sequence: CASSLSGLGGDNSPLHF.

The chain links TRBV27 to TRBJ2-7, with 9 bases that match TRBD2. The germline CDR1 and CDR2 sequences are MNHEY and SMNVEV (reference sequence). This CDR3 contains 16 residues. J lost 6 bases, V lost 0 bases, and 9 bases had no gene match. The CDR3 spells CASSLSRASGTGEQYF. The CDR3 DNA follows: TGTGCCAGCAGTTTATCCAGGGCTAGCGGGACTGGCGAGCAGTACTTC.

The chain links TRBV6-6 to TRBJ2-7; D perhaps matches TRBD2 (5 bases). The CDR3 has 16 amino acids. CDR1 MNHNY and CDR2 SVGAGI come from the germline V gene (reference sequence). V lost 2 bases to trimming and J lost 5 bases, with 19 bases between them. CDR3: CASSYTRHRGRDEQYF. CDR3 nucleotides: TGTGCCAGCAGTTACACCCGACACCGAGGGCGTGACGAGCAGTACTTC.